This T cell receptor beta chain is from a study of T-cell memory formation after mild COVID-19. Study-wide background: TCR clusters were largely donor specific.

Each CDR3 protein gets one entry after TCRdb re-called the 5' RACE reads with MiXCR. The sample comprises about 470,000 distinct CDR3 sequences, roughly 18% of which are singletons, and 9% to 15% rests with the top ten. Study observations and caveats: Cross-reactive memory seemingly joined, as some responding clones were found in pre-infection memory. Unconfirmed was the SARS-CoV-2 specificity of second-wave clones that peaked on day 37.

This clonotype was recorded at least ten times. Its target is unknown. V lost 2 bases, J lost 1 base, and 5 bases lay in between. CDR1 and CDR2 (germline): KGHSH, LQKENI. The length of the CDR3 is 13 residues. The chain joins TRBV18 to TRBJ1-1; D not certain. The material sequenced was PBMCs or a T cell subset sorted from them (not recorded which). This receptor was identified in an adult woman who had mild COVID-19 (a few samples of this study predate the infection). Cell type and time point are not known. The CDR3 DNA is TGTGCCAGCTCACCATCCCAGAACACTGAAGCTTTCTTT. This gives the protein CASSPSQNTEAFF.